A selection of T cell receptor beta chains follows, all from one sample in a study of OX40 agonist ivuxolimab in advanced cancers. The data were produced by immunoSEQ multiplex PCR, yet TCRdb's version contains in-frame clones alone and is incomplete. The sample contains about 46,000 clones, 70% to 90% of which appear only once. The material was CD4+ or CD8+ T cells sorted from blood, obtained in a trial of the OX40 agonist ivuxolimab. The receptors derive from an adult with an advanced solid tumor such as melanoma, head and neck, liver or kidney cancer. CDR3s include the opening cysteine and the closing phenylalanine or tryptophan. Fields, in order: V gene, D gene, CDR3 length, clone size, J gene, CDR3 protein, CDR3 DNA. D genes are given only for firm matches. Size tells how often a clone was seen (once, few, many) or the class of an expanded clone, and some rows leave it out.

TRBV2,NA,14,once,TRBJ2-7,CASIPREGRGEQYF,TGTGCCAGCATCCCGAGGGAAGGAAGGGGCGAGCAGTACTTC
TRBV10-3,NA,15,NA,TRBJ1-1,CAISESGREYPEAFF,TGTGCCATCAGTGAGTCTGGCAGGGAATACCCTGAAGCTTTCTTT
TRBV4-3,TRBD2,16,NA,TRBJ2-3,CASSHLAGGGADTQYF,TGCGCCAGCAGCCACCTAGCGGGGGGCGGCGCAGATACGCAGTATTTT
TRBV7-9,NA,14,NA,TRBJ2-7,CASSLSGLPYEQYF,TGTGCCAGCAGCCTCTCAGGGCTGCCCTACGAGCAGTACTTC
TRBV28,NA,13,NA,TRBJ2-7,CASTRDGSYEQYF,TGTGCCAGCACAAGGGACGGCTCCTACGAGCAGTACTTC
TRBV5-8,NA,13,NA,TRBJ1-3,CASSLRLADTIYF,TGTGCCAGCAGCCTAAGACTTGCGGACACCATATATTTT
TRBV19,NA,15,NA,TRBJ1-3,CASSSGGGSGNTIYF,TGTGCCAGTAGTAGCGGAGGGGGCTCTGGAAACACCATATATTTT
TRBV5-1,NA,16,NA,TRBJ2-7,CASSLAAGRLAYEQYF,TGCGCCAGCAGCTTGGCCGCGGGCAGGTTAGCCTACGAGCAGTACTTC
TRBV29-1,TRBD1,14,NA,TRBJ2-7,CSVRTGESSYEQYF,TGCAGCGTCCGTACAGGGGAGAGCTCCTACGAGCAGTACTTC
TRBV27,NA,16,NA,TRBJ1-1,CASSLYRPGENTEAFF,TGTGCCAGCAGTTTATATCGCCCGGGAGAGAACACTGAAGCTTTCTTT
TRBV4-1,TRBD1,16,NA,TRBJ2-3,CASSHFDRGGLDTQYF,TGCGCCAGCAGCCACTTCGACAGGGGGGGGCTGGATACGCAGTATTTT
TRBV15,NA,16,NA,TRBJ2-1,CATSRRTGSGYNEQFF,TGTGCCACCAGCAGACGAACAGGGTCGGGGTACAATGAGCAGTTCTTC
TRBV6-6,TRBD1,15,NA,TRBJ2-7,CASSLTTGQGHEQYF,TGTGCCAGCAGTCTTACAACGGGACAGGGTCACGAGCAGTACTTC
TRBV6-1,TRBD1,17,once,TRBJ2-6,CASSVTGGQSGANVLTF,TGTGCCAGCAGTGTAACAGGGGGCCAGTCTGGGGCCAACGTCCTGACTTTC
TRBV6-1,NA,14,NA,TRBJ2-7,CASSEGPLVYEQYF,TGTGCCAGCAGTGAAGGGCCCCTGGTCTACGAGCAGTACTTC
TRBV9,TRBD2,17,NA,TRBJ2-2,CASSENGLAGNTGELFF,TGTGCCAGCAGCGAAAACGGACTAGCGGGGAACACCGGGGAGCTGTTTTTT
TRBV5-8,NA,15,many,TRBJ2-1,CASSLGLSSYNEQFF,TGTGCCAGCAGCTTGGGACTTAGCTCCTACAATGAGCAGTTCTTC
TRBV18,TRBD2,15,NA,TRBJ2-7,CASSPSGAPSYEQYF,TGTGCCAGCTCACCAAGCGGGGCGCCCTCCTACGAGCAGTACTTC
TRBV4-3,NA,15,NA,TRBJ2-7,CASSQARVSSYEQYF,TGCGCCAGCAGCCAAGCCAGGGTGAGCTCCTACGAGCAGTACTTC
TRBV2,NA,13,NA,TRBJ2-1,CASSVGGYNEQFF,TGTGCCAGCAGTGTGGGAGGTTACAATGAGCAGTTCTTC
TRBV15,NA,16,NA,TRBJ1-4,CATSRDRSGRAEKLFF,TGTGCCACCAGCAGAGATCGTTCGGGGAGAGCGGAAAAACTGTTTTTT
TRBV19,NA,16,NA,TRBJ2-1,CASSIRTPFSYNEQFF,TGTGCCAGTAGTATTAGGACACCGTTCTCCTACAATGAGCAGTTCTTC
TRBV5-6,NA,15,NA,TRBJ1-1,CASSLVRAMNTEAFF,TGTGCCAGCAGCTTGGTGAGGGCTATGAACACTGAAGCTTTCTTT
TRBV6-5,TRBD1,14,NA,TRBJ2-7,CASSYDRGRCEQYF,TGTGCCAGCAGTTACGACAGGGGGCGGTGCGAGCAGTACTTC
TRBV5-5,NA,11,NA,TRBJ1-1,CASSGGGKAFF,TGTGCCAGCAGTGGAGGGGGAAAAGCTTTCTTT
TRBV19,TRBD1,14,NA,TRBJ2-2,CATVGQDTTGELFF,TGTGCCACCGTCGGACAGGACACAACCGGGGAGCTGTTTTTT
TRBV19,NA,14,once,TRBJ2-5,CASSPRDAQETQYF,TGTGCCAGTAGTCCAAGGGACGCACAAGAGACCCAGTACTTC
TRBV19,NA,17,NA,TRBJ2-3,CASTPSPGPPSTDTQYF,TGTGCCAGTACTCCCTCTCCGGGACCTCCTAGCACAGATACGCAGTATTTT
TRBV28,TRBD1,15,NA,TRBJ2-5,CASSFADRDQETQYF,TGTGCCAGCAGTTTCGCGGACAGGGACCAAGAGACCCAGTACTTC
TRBV7-6,NA,13,NA,TRBJ2-3,CASSPLPTDTQYF,TGTGCCAGCAGCCCCCTCCCCACAGATACGCAGTATTTT
TRBV28,NA,13,few,TRBJ2-7,CATSTSPFHEQYF,TGTGCCACCTCGACTAGTCCTTTCCACGAGCAGTACTTC
TRBV6-1,TRBD1,15,NA,TRBJ2-7,CASSGPRDRGREQYF,TGTGCCAGCAGCGGACCTAGGGACAGGGGACGCGAGCAGTACTTC
TRBV15,TRBD1,20,once,TRBJ1-2,CAASRDPVGTGGSSLWGYTF,TGTGCCGCCAGCAGAGATCCGGTCGGGACAGGGGGCTCATCCCTCTGGGGCTACACCTTC
TRBV25-1,NA,13,NA,TRBJ1-4,CATGEGEGEKLFF,TGTGCCACCGGGGAAGGGGAGGGGGAAAAACTGTTTTTT
TRBV4-1,NA,15,NA,TRBJ1-2,CASSQGGGENYGYTF,TGCGCCAGCAGCCAAGGTGGGGGAGAGAACTATGGCTACACCTTC
TRBV4-1,NA,15,NA,TRBJ1-4,CASSRVGASYEKLFF,TGCGCCAGCAGCCGAGTGGGGGCGAGCTATGAAAAACTGTTTTTT
TRBV19,NA,14,NA,TRBJ2-3,CASSIGEHTDTQYF,TGTGCCAGTAGTATAGGCGAGCACACAGATACGCAGTATTTT
TRBV18,NA,16,NA,TRBJ2-2,CASSPPRVSGTGELFF,TGTGCCAGCTCACCACCGCGGGTATCAGGAACCGGGGAGCTGTTTTTT
TRBV4-1,TRBD2,16,NA,TRBJ2-1,CASSQALAGSYNEQFF,TGCGCCAGCAGCCAAGCACTAGCGGGATCCTACAATGAGCAGTTCTTC
TRBV13,NA,14,once,TRBJ1-1,CASSLGTGGTEAFF,TGTGCCAGCAGCTTAGGAACAGGTGGCACTGAAGCTTTCTTT